This T cell receptor (beta chain) was identified in a study of T-cell reconstitution after alpha-beta-depleted transplantation in children. Germline CDR1 is SGDLS and CDR2 is YYNGEE. V trimming: 3 bases; J trimming: 5 bases; junction bases outside the gene matches: 14. CDR3 size: 19 residues. This clonotype came up a few times. Preparation of the TCRbeta library involved a method that used unique molecular identifiers. TCRdb processed the PCR reads anew with MiXCR; each CDR3 protein has one entry. The table has about 500,000 distinct CDR3 sequences, approximately 32% seen once; the top ten hold 2.4%. This chain links TRBV9 with TRBJ2-3; 14 bases line up with TRBD2. The sequence was collected from a human donor who donated a stem cell graft to a child with aplastic anemia. The sequencing used PBMCs from the stem cell graft donor, collected from the stem cell graft. The CDR3 region has the DNA TGTGCCAGCAGCGAGTTCGGACTAGCGGGAGGAGGTATAGAAGATACGCAGTATTTT. It encodes CASSEFGLAGGGIEDTQYF. The full variable domain, rest sourced from reference TRBV9 and TRBJ2-3, is DSGVTQTPKHLITATGQRVTLRCSPRSGDLSVYWYQQSLDQGLQFLIQYYNGEERAKGNILERFSAQQFPDLHSELNLSSLELGDSALYFCASSEFGLAGGGIEDTQYFGPGTRLTVL.